These 31 T cell receptor beta chains came from one sample sequenced in a study of shared T cell receptors in the human thymus. TCRdb's copy holds only in-frame clones and misses some; the assay was immunoSEQ multiplex PCR. The sample records 600,000 to 900,000 clones, approximately 85% being singletons. The sample was also reused in another study, on human thymus T cells.

The sequencing sample was made of thymocytes. Every receptor here comes from a girl under three years old with a congenital heart defect.

This sequence joins TRBV11-2 and TRBJ2-1; TRBD2 matches 14 bases. The V segment lost 0 bases and the J segment 4 bases; nucleotides outside the gene matches: 11. CDR3 size: 20 residues. Germline values: CDR1 SGHAT, CDR2 FQNNGV. CDR3 loop: CASSLDRETSGGASYNEQFF. The CDR3 nucleotides are TGTGCCAGCAGCTTAGACCGGGAGACTAGCGGGGGGGCAAGTTACAATGAGCAGTTCTTC.

This chain uses TRBV11-2 with TRBJ1-1; TRBD1 matches at 7 bases. Germline trimming cut 2 bases from V and 0 bases from J; bases unmatched to any gene: 15. In germline, CDR1 is SGHAT, CDR2 FQNNGV. This CDR3 is 19 amino acids long. CDR3 sequence (DNA): TGTGCCAGCAGCTTATTAAAGCGACAGGGAAAGACAATGAACACTGAAGCTTTCTTT. Translation gives CASSLLKRQGKTMNTEAFF.

This clone was seen a handful of times. CDR3 amino acids: CASSLRRLGDSYEQYF. The CDR3 nucleotides are TGCGCCAGCAGCTTGAGGCGCTTAGGGGACAGCTACGAGCAGTACTTC. The chain uses TRBV5-1 and TRBJ2-7, with 7 bases that match TRBD1. V was pared by 1 base and J by 3 bases, with 10 bases of the junction left unmatched. This CDR3 contains 16 residues. Germline CDR1 is SGHRS and CDR2 is YFSETQ.

The rearrangement links TRBV7-9 to TRBJ2-1, with D tentatively TRBD1 (5 bases). The CDR3 is 12 amino acids. V gave up 3 bases and J gave up 9 bases, with 9 bases separating them. Germline V gene sequence: CDR1 SEHNR, CDR2 FQNEAQ (reference sequence). For the CDR3, the DNA is TGTGCCAGCAGCTTGTCCGACAGTGAGCAGTTCTTC. This sequence encodes CASSLSDSEQFF. Combining the CDR3 with reference TRBV7-9 and TRBJ2-1 gives the whole variable domain DTGVSQNPRHKITKRGQNVTFRCDPISEHNRLYWYRQTLGQGPEFLTYFQNEAQLEKSRLLSDRFSAERPKGSFSTLEIQRTEQGDSAMYLCASSLSDSEQFFGPGTRLTVL.

This chain uses TRBV9 with TRBJ1-1, with D unresolved. Germline lookup yields CDR1 SGDLS and CDR2 YYNGEE. V was pared by 0 bases and J by 6 bases, with 15 bases between. The CDR3 has 15 residues. CDR3 coding DNA: TGTGCCAGCAGCGTAGTCGAGGGAGGGAGGCCTGAAGCTTTCTTT. This sequence encodes CASSVVEGGRPEAFF. The whole variable domain, remainder taken from reference TRBV9 and TRBJ1-1, is DSGVTQTPKHLITATGQRVTLRCSPRSGDLSVYWYQQSLDQGLQFLIQYYNGEERAKGNILERFSAQQFPDLHSELNLSSLELGDSALYFCASSVVEGGRPEAFFGQGTRLTVV.

This clone was seen just once. The chain carries TRBV7-6 and TRBJ1-2; D gene uncertain. Trimming took off 0 bases at V and 3 bases at J, with 11 bases between the two ends. CDR3 length equals 15 residues. Germline CDR1 and CDR2: SGHVS and FNYEAQ. The CDR3 spells CASSLADPGDYGYTF. The CDR3 nucleotides read TGTGCCAGCAGCTTAGCGGATCCCGGGGACTATGGCTACACCTTC.

This clone was detected once. The chain has TRBV6-5 and TRBJ1-2, with TRBD1 matching over 7 bases. V lost 6 bases to trimming and J lost 6 bases; unmatched junction nucleotides: 4. The CDR3 loop spans 12 amino acids. Germline CDR1 is MNHEY and CDR2 is SVGAGI. The CDR3 region has the DNA TGTGCCAGCAGACAGGGGAACCATGGCTACACCTTC. It yields the protein CASRQGNHGYTF.

The rearrangement joins TRBV6-1 to TRBJ1-2, with unresolved D. V was pared by 1 base and J by 8 bases, with 14 bases between. There are 14 residues in the CDR3. CDR1 is MNHNS and CDR2 is SASEGT in the germline V gene. As DNA, the CDR3 is TGTGCCAGCAGTGAAGTGGTGCTGTTCGGGGGCTACACCTTC. This sequence encodes CASSEVVLFGGYTF.

This chain links TRBV27 with TRBJ1-4; the match to TRBD1 covers 8 bases. The CDR3 consists of 15 residues. Trimming cost V 4 bases and J 12 bases; bases outside gene matches: 13. Germline V CDR1 and CDR2: MNHEY, SMNVEV (reference sequence). CDR3 sequence reads: CASSSRTGTVSELFF. Here the CDR3 DNA reads TGTGCCAGCAGTTCACGGACAGGGACGGTGTCGGAACTGTTTTTT.

V and J are TRBV11-2 and TRBJ1-2; D gene uncertain. Per the germline V gene, CDR1 is SGHAT and CDR2 is FQNNGV. Trimming stripped 4 bases from V and 0 bases from J, with 12 bases between. The CDR3 is made up of 15 amino acids. The CDR3 bases are TGTGCCAGCAGCTCCCCCAGGCACACTAACTATGGCTACACCTTC. It encodes CASSSPRHTNYGYTF.

The V gene is TRBV6-1, the J gene TRBJ1-1, with D perhaps matching TRBD1 (5 bases). Germline V lookup: CDR1 MNHNS, CDR2 SASEGT. The CDR3 has 11 residues. V dropped 6 bases and J dropped 3 bases, with 5 bases sitting between them. CDR3: CASSRDTEAFF. For the CDR3, the DNA is TGTGCCAGCAGCAGGGACACTGAAGCTTTCTTT.

This chain links TRBV5-1 with TRBJ2-3, with D perhaps matching TRBD1 (5 bases). The CDR3 contains 15 residues. Trimming shortened V by 7 bases and J by 4 bases, and 19 bases separated the two germline ends. Germline V CDR1 and CDR2: SGHRS, YFSETQ. The CDR3 bases are TGCGCCAGCGAAGACGACAGCGAGTCGGCAGATACGCAGTATTTT. Amino acid sequence: CASEDDSESADTQYF.

V and J are TRBV18 and TRBJ1-1, with D perhaps matching TRBD1 (5 bases). V was clipped by 6 bases and J by 3 bases, with 11 bases between them. The CDR3 has 13 residues. CDR1 and CDR2 (germline): KGHSH, LQKENI. CDR3 protein: CASSRGTDTEAFF. Written as DNA, the CDR3 is TGTGCCAGCTCGCGCGGGACTGACACTGAAGCTTTCTTT.

The chain uses TRBV19 and TRBJ1-1, with D hard to call. Trimming left V 7 bases short and J 3 bases short, with 15 bases between. The CDR3 spans 14 residues. Germline assignment: CDR1 LNHDA and CDR2 SQIVND (reference sequence). The CDR3 DNA is TGTGCCAGTAATCCGGAGGAGGAGCACACTGAAGCTTTCTTT. Amino acid sequence: CASNPEEEHTEAFF. Combining the CDR3 with reference TRBV19 and TRBJ1-1 gives the whole variable domain DGGITQSPKYLFRKEGQNVTLSCEQNLNHDAMYWYRQDPGQGLRLIYYSQIVNDFQKGDIAEGYSVSREKKESFPLTVTSAQKNPTAFYLCASNPEEEHTEAFFGQGTRLTVV.

The chain couples TRBV5-4 to TRBJ2-1, with 8 bases that match TRBD2. Germline V gives CDR1 SGHNT, CDR2 YYREEE (reference sequence). The CDR3 has 17 amino acids. V was pared by 4 bases and J by 2 bases, with 11 bases of the junction left unmatched. CDR3 bases: TGTGCCAGCAGCCCCGGTCGGCGGGGGGCACCCTACAATGAGCAGTTCTTC. Protein sequence: CASSPGRRGAPYNEQFF.

This chain links TRBV5-1 with TRBJ1-4; no clear D gene. CDR1 and CDR2 (germline): SGHRS, YFSETQ. V lost 0 bases to trimming and J lost 0 bases, with 6 bases between them. This CDR3 contains 15 residues. In nucleotides, the CDR3 is TGCGCCAGCAGCTTGGACGGAGCAACTAATGAAAAACTGTTTTTT. Amino acid sequence: CASSLDGATNEKLFF.

This clone was seen a handful of times. The chain combines TRBV15 with TRBJ2-1, with unresolved D. V was shortened by 0 bases and J by 5 bases, with 17 bases between the two germline ends. Germline CDR1 LNHNV, CDR2 YYDKDF (reference sequence). CDR3 size: 17 residues. The CDR3 protein is CATSRDRKWQPHNEQFF. The CDR3 nucleotides read TGTGCCACCAGCAGAGATCGTAAGTGGCAACCCCACAATGAGCAGTTCTTC.

V gene TRBV15 combines with J gene TRBJ2-1; no firm D call. The germline V gene encodes CDR1 LNHNV and CDR2 YYDKDF (reference sequence). V was cut by 2 bases and J by 0 bases, with 11 bases left in between. The CDR3 covers 16 residues. The CDR3, as DNA: TGTGCCACCAGCAGATCCCGCGTGTACTCCTACAATGAGCAGTTCTTC. This sequence encodes CATSRSRVYSYNEQFF.

Only a few counts were recorded for this clone. The V gene is TRBV19, the J gene TRBJ1-4; the D is unclear. The CDR3 has 14 residues. The ends were cut back, 7 bases at V and 11 bases at J, with 20 bases in the middle. CDR1 is LNHDA and CDR2 is SQIVND in the germline V gene (reference sequence). CDR3 DNA sequence: TGTGCCAGTATGGATCCGAGACACACGGTGAAACTGTTTTTT. Encoded protein: CASMDPRHTVKLFF.

CDR3 amino acids: CASSLFGQTNQPQHF. CDR3 coding DNA: TGTGCCAGCAGTTTGTTTGGGCAGACCAATCAGCCCCAGCATTTT. This rearrangement joins TRBV27 to TRBJ1-5; D uncertain. The germline V gene encodes CDR1 MNHEY and CDR2 SMNVEV (reference sequence). This CDR3 region has 15 residues. Trimming took 3 bases from V and 3 from J, leaving 12 bases between them.

The chain employs TRBV2 and TRBJ1-2, with D uncertain. The CDR3 has 13 amino acids. Trimming took off 2 bases at V and 0 bases at J, with 4 bases between the two ends. CDR1 SNHLY and CDR2 FYNNEI come from the germline V gene. The DNA for the CDR3 is TGTGCCAGCAGTGAATCAGCTAACTATGGCTACACCTTC. Protein product: CASSESANYGYTF.

The chain has TRBV5-1 and TRBJ1-1; TRBD1 matches at 9 bases. V gave up 2 bases and J gave up 5 bases; unmatched junction bases: 7. The CDR3 has 15 residues. Looked up from germline, CDR1 is SGHRS and CDR2 is YFSETQ. The chain's CDR3 is CASSFHRGPGTEAFF. CDR3 bases: TGCGCCAGCAGCTTCCACAGGGGGCCCGGTACTGAAGCTTTCTTT.

This clone was counted only a few times. The rearrangement uses TRBV6-1 and TRBJ1-2; possible D gene TRBD1, 5 bases. Between the trimmed V and J ends, which lost 1 base and 8 bases, there was a span of 20 bases. Looked up from germline, CDR1 is MNHNS and CDR2 is SASEGT. CDR3 length: 16 residues. The CDR3 reads CASSEVNGGGCGGYTF. CDR3 DNA: TGTGCCAGCAGTGAAGTTAACGGGGGGGGGTGTGGGGGCTACACCTTC.

For this clone: Other nucleotide sequences from this sample produce the same CDR3. The chain couples TRBV20-1 to TRBJ2-7; 7 nucleotides agree with TRBD1. Losses at the gene ends were 3 bases for V and 10 bases for J; bases not matched to a gene: 3. The CDR3 totals 10 residues. Germline CDR1 reads DFQATT; CDR2 reads SNEGSKA (reference sequence). The CDR3 DNA reads as TGCAGTGCTAGCGACAGGGACCAGTACTTC. Its protein is CSASDRDQYF.

Remarks on this clone: Distinct nucleotide sequences in the sample also encode this CDR3. V and J are TRBV29-1 and TRBJ1-2, with D hard to call. Germline lookup yields CDR1 SQVTM and CDR2 ANQGSEA. Trimming took off 3 bases at V and 6 bases at J, with 8 bases between the two ends. The CDR3 extends over 11 amino acids. This CDR3 reads CSVDRVDGYTF. The CDR3 coding sequence is TGCAGCGTTGACCGGGTGGATGGCTACACCTTC.

V gene TRBV19 combines with J gene TRBJ2-1; 8 bases map to TRBD2. Germline V gives CDR1 LNHDA, CDR2 SQIVND (reference sequence). V shed 3 bases, J shed 8 bases, and the junction held 12 bases outside the gene matches. This CDR3 is 16 amino acids long. The CDR3 spells CASSMVAGTHSHEQFF. DNA of the CDR3: TGTGCCAGTAGTATGGTAGCGGGGACTCATTCCCATGAGCAGTTCTTC.

V and J are TRBV11-3 and TRBJ1-3, with a possible D match to TRBD1 (6 bases). The CDR3 consists of 16 residues. The germline CDR1 and CDR2 sequences are SGHNT and YENEEA. The ends were cut back, 1 base at V and 7 bases at J, with 17 bases in the middle. The DNA for the CDR3 is TGTGCCAGCAGCTTAGGGCAGGGGCCGAGGCCGAACACCATATATTTT. This gives the protein CASSLGQGPRPNTIYF.

The chain uses TRBV6-5 and TRBJ1-2; 8 bases align to TRBD1. After removal of 10 bases from V and 4 bases from J, the junction contained 11 bases not matched to a gene. The CDR3 has 14 residues. The germline gives CDR1 MNHEY, CDR2 SVGAGI. CDR3 in amino acids: CATRGQGAGYGYTF. The CDR3 DNA is TGTGCCACCCGAGGTCAGGGGGCAGGCTATGGCTACACCTTC.

The rearrangement links TRBV19 to TRBJ2-7; 8 positions match TRBD1. From germline, CDR1 is LNHDA and CDR2 SQIVND (reference sequence). With 5 bases clipped from V and 3 bases from J, the junction kept 12 bases outside the gene matches. The CDR3 runs to 16 residues. CDR3 in amino acids: CASSPAGTGTYYEQYF. As DNA, the CDR3 is TGTGCCAGTAGTCCGGCTGGGACAGGAACTTACTACGAGCAGTACTTC.

This chain links TRBV27 with TRBJ2-7; 8 nucleotides align to TRBD2. The CDR3 totals 16 residues. After removal of 0 bases from V and 2 bases from J, the junction contained 6 bases not matched to a gene. The V gene's germline CDR1 is MNHEY and CDR2 SMNVEV (reference sequence). The CDR3 loop reads CASSLSSGGEPYEQYF. In DNA form, the CDR3 reads TGTGCCAGCAGTTTATCGAGCGGGGGCGAGCCCTACGAGCAGTACTTC.

The gene calls are TRBV5-4 and TRBJ1-2; no reliable D call. The germline CDR1 and CDR2 sequences are SGHNT and YYREEE (reference sequence). V gave up 1 base and J gave up 2 bases, with 12 bases separating them. The CDR3 consists of 15 residues. The CDR3 sequence: CASSLSLSPNYGYTF. CDR3 in DNA: TGTGCCAGCAGCTTGTCTCTTTCTCCCAACTATGGCTACACCTTC.